The 25 T cell receptor beta chains reported below all come from one sample, sequenced in a study of Ad26.COV2.S vaccination and SARS-CoV-2 variants. Treatment indicated: 15 to 20 received Ad26.COV2.S at low or high dose, single or two shots; about 5 received placebo; per-sample allocation not given. Sampling was performed 63 days after the first vaccine or placebo injection. Repertoires were generated with immunoSEQ multiplex PCR, while TCRdb's copy carries only in-frame clones and drops some. This table has around 310,000 clones, roughly 90% appearing once. This specimen consisted of peripheral blood, obtained in a trial of Ad26.COV2.S vaccine versus placebo. The receptors were sampled from a person between 18 and 59 years old who received the Ad26.COV2.S COVID-19 vaccine or a placebo.

The chain couples TRBV7-2 to TRBJ2-5; the D gene is possibly TRBD1 (6 bases). CDR1 and CDR2 (germline): SGHTA, FQGNSA. V was trimmed by 5 bases and J by 5 bases, leaving 15 bases between them. The CDR3 length is 14 residues. The DNA for the CDR3 is TGTGCCAGCAGCATGCAGGGGTTTGGGGAGACCCAGTACTTC. Its translation is CASSMQGFGETQYF.

The chain carries TRBV5-1 and TRBJ2-3; possible D gene TRBD2, 6 bases. CDR1 and CDR2 from the germline V gene are SGHRS and YFSETQ. The CDR3 is 16 amino acids. Trimming removed 1 base at V and 3 bases at J, with 15 bases between. DNA for the CDR3: TGCGCCAGCAGCTTGCCCCTTGGCGGGAATACAGATACGCAGTATTTT. It codes for CASSLPLGGNTDTQYF.

The chain uses TRBV5-4 and TRBJ1-2; 9 positions agree with TRBD1. The germline V gene has CDR1 SGHNT and CDR2 YYREEE (reference sequence). The CDR3 consists of 15 residues. The junction had 6 bases not matched to a gene; V was cut back by 4 bases and J by 2 bases. Here the CDR3 DNA reads TGTGCCAGCAGCCTGACAGGGGGGATAAACTATGGCTACACCTTC. This sequence encodes CASSLTGGINYGYTF. Complete variable domain (other parts from reference TRBV5-4 and TRBJ1-2): ETGVTQSPTHLIKTRGQQVTLRCSSQSGHNTVSWYQQALGQGPQFIFQYYREEENGRGNFPPRFSGLQFPNYSSELNVNALELDDSALYLCASSLTGGINYGYTFGSGTRLTVV.

Turning to this clone: The same CDR3 also results from other DNA sequences found in this sample. The chain joins TRBV13 to TRBJ2-7, with TRBD2 matching over 9 bases. The CDR3 is 16 residues long. The ends lost 5 bases at V and 5 bases at J; junction bases unmatched: 13. Germline assignment: CDR1 PRHDT and CDR2 FYEKMQ (reference sequence). CDR3 nucleotides: TGTGCCAGCAGCCCGGGGACGGGCGGGGGGGCAGACGAGCAGTACTTC. It translates to CASSPGTGGGADEQYF. The full variable domain, its missing parts supplied by reference TRBV13 and TRBJ2-7, is AAGVIQSPRHLIKEKRETATLKCYPIPRHDTVYWYQQGPGQDPQFLISFYEKMQSDKGSIPDRFSAQQFSDYHSELNMSSLELGDSALYFCASSPGTGGGADEQYFGPGTRLTVT.

This CDR3 is CATSRTPGPASEQYF. In DNA form, the CDR3 reads TGTGCCACCAGCAGGACCCCCGGGCCTGCCTCCGAGCAGTACTTC. The chain joins TRBV15 to TRBJ2-7; D ambiguous. The CDR3 consists of 15 residues. V lost 3 bases and J lost 6, with 18 bases in between. The germline CDR1 and CDR2 sequences are LNHNV and YYDKDF (reference sequence).

J is TRBJ1-1 and V is TRBV19; a possible D gene is TRBD1 (6 bases). Trimming left V 4 bases short and J 2 bases short, with 8 bases between. The germline CDR1 and CDR2 sequences are LNHDA and SQIVND (reference sequence). This CDR3 has 13 residues. As DNA, the CDR3 is TGTGCCAGTAGTAAACAGGGAAACACTGAAGCTTTCTTT. Amino acids: CASSKQGNTEAFF.

V is TRBV23-1 and J is TRBJ2-3, with 11 nucleotides matching TRBD2. TRBV23-1 is marked as an open reading frame, function uncertain. Trimming cost V 5 bases and J 2 bases; bases outside gene matches: 12. This CDR3 region has 18 residues. This CDR3 is CASSRSGGTSGSTDTQYF. The CDR3 DNA reads as TGCGCCAGCAGTAGGTCGGGTGGGACTAGCGGATCCACAGATACGCAGTATTTT.

The V and J genes are TRBV2 and TRBJ1-1; D is uncertain. The length of the CDR3 is 17 residues. V was clipped by 3 bases and J by 8 bases, with 25 bases between them. Germline V gene lookup returns CDR1 SNHLY and CDR2 FYNNEI. CDR3 amino acids: CASSEQQSGRVPGEAFF. In DNA, the CDR3 is TGTGCCAGCAGTGAGCAACAAAGCGGAAGGGTCCCGGGAGAAGCTTTCTTT.

The V call is TRBV5-5, the J call TRBJ1-2, with 7 bases that match TRBD1. Germline CDR1 reads SGHKS; CDR2 reads YYEKEE (reference sequence). J lost 4 bases, V lost 4 bases, and 7 bases had no gene match. The CDR3 consists of 14 residues. CDR3 nucleotides: TGTGCCAGCAGCATGGACAGGTCCTTCTATGGCTACACCTTC. Protein: CASSMDRSFYGYTF.

The rearrangement joins TRBV6-5 to TRBJ2-1; D unclear. CDR1 and CDR2 from the germline V gene are MNHEY and SVGAGI. This CDR3 is 15 amino acids long. Trimming removed 6 bases from V and 0 bases from J, with 12 bases in between. The DNA of the CDR3 is TGTGCCAGCAGGAGCCGATTAAGCTCCTACAATGAGCAGTTCTTC. Translation: CASRSRLSSYNEQFF.

This chain links TRBV19 with TRBJ2-2, with a tentative D call TRBD1 (6 bases). CDR1 is LNHDA and CDR2 is SQIVND in the germline V gene (reference sequence). V was cut by 7 bases and J by 6 bases, with 15 bases left in between. The CDR3 consists of 14 residues. CDR3 protein: CASKQPGAAGELFF. For the CDR3, the DNA is TGTGCCAGTAAGCAACCAGGGGCGGCCGGGGAGCTGTTTTTT.

V gene TRBV4-3 combines with J gene TRBJ1-2; tentatively, D is TRBD1 (5 bases). CDR1 is LGHNA, CDR2 YSLEER, per germline. V was cut by 1 base and J by 8 bases, with 11 bases left in between. This CDR3 region has 13 residues. In DNA, the CDR3 is TGCGCCAGCAGCCAAGCCCCCGGGGACGGCTACACCTTC. Protein: CASSQAPGDGYTF.

This rearrangement joins TRBV7-2 to TRBJ1-1, with D unresolved. The germline V and J ends were trimmed by 5 bases and 1 base, with 17 bases remaining between them. This CDR3 has 16 amino acids. Germline values: CDR1 SGHTA, CDR2 FQGNSA. CDR3 sequence: CASSLNSVIPNTEAFF. The CDR3, as DNA: TGTGCCAGCAGCCTCAACAGCGTAATACCGAACACTGAAGCTTTCTTT.

The rearrangement links TRBV29-1 to TRBJ2-1, with D hard to call. Germline V gives CDR1 SQVTM, CDR2 ANQGSEA. V lost 7 bases to trimming and J lost 1 base, with 20 bases between them. The CDR3 runs to 16 residues. The CDR3 is CSDCCGLGNSYNEQFF. The DNA of the CDR3 is TGCAGCGATTGCTGTGGTTTAGGTAATTCCTACAATGAGCAGTTCTTC.

This clone turned up a few times. This chain connects TRBV28 to TRBJ2-7; D remains ambiguous. Germline V gene data show CDR1 as MDHEN and CDR2 as SYDVKM. There are 11 residues in the CDR3. The V and J ends lost 6 bases and 3 bases respectively, with 6 bases between them. CDR3 DNA: TGTGCCAGCAGCCGATACTACGAGCAGTACTTC. Residues: CASSRYYEQYF.

V and J are TRBV12-5 and TRBJ2-1; 9 positions agree with TRBD1. J lost 6 bases, V lost 4 bases, and 4 bases had no gene match. Germline CDR1 LGHNT, CDR2 FRNRAP. This CDR3 is built from 14 residues. CDR3 sequence reads: CASGWGTGSNEQFF. In DNA form, the CDR3 reads TGTGCTAGTGGTTGGGGGACAGGGTCCAATGAGCAGTTCTTC.

The chain employs TRBV5-1 and TRBJ1-3; D unclear. Germline V gene data show CDR1 as SGHRS and CDR2 as YFSETQ. V lost 4 bases and J lost 0, with 5 bases in between. CDR3 length equals 13 residues. CDR3 protein: CASSRSSGNTIYF. In nucleotides, the CDR3 is TGCGCCAGCAGCAGGAGCTCTGGAAACACCATATATTTT.

The rearrangement links TRBV27 to TRBJ1-1; no reliable D call. CDR1 is MNHEY, CDR2 SMNVEV, per germline (reference sequence). The CDR3 is 13 amino acids. With 3 bases removed from V and 1 base from J, the gap between germline ends came to 6 bases. CDR3 nucleotides: TGTGCCAGCAGTTTGGTGGGGAACACTGAAGCTTTCTTT. Its protein product is CASSLVGNTEAFF.

As DNA, the CDR3 is TGCGCCAGCAGCTTGAGGGACTTATATAATGAGCAGTTCTTC. Amino acid sequence: CASSLRDLYNEQFF. The genes are TRBV5-1 and TRBJ2-1, with D possibly matching TRBD2 (6 bases). Looked up from germline, CDR1 is SGHRS and CDR2 is YFSETQ. The CDR3 spans 14 residues. The ends were cut back, 1 base at V and 7 bases at J, with 12 bases in the middle.

The V gene is TRBV4-2, the J gene TRBJ1-1; D remains ambiguous. CDR1 LGHNA and CDR2 YNFKEQ come from the germline V gene. V gave up 3 bases and J gave up 1 base, with 9 bases separating them. This CDR3 has 14 residues. Here the CDR3 reads CASSQSLGNTEAFF. The CDR3 nucleotides read TGTGCCAGCAGCCAGAGCCTTGGGAACACTGAAGCTTTCTTT.

This sequence joins TRBV14 and TRBJ2-1; 10 bases line up with TRBD2. Per germline, CDR1 SGHDN and CDR2 FVKESK. The J segment lost 8 bases and the V segment lost 0 bases, leaving 13 bases of the junction unmatched. CDR3 length: 18 amino acids. This chain's CDR3 is CASSQDRLAGVLGDEQFF. For the CDR3, the DNA is TGTGCCAGCAGCCAAGATCGCCTAGCGGGAGTACTCGGGGATGAGCAGTTCTTC.

The chain uses TRBV6-5 and TRBJ2-4; D possibly corresponds to TRBD1 (5 bases). The CDR3 has 15 amino acids. Trimming took 7 bases from V and 3 from J, leaving 16 bases between them. Germline V gives CDR1 MNHEY, CDR2 SVGAGI. For the CDR3, the DNA is TGTGCCAGCAAACCAGGGTTTGTAGTCAAAAACATTCAGTACTTC. It is translated as CASKPGFVVKNIQYF.

This chain uses TRBV5-5 with TRBJ1-4; possible D gene TRBD1, 6 bases. V lost 2 bases and J 6 bases, leaving 14 bases between the germline ends. The CDR3 runs to 15 residues. The germline gives CDR1 SGHKS, CDR2 YYEKEE (reference sequence). The chain's CDR3 is CASSLSRGNDEKLFF. CDR3 in DNA: TGTGCCAGCAGCTTATCCAGGGGTAATGATGAAAAACTGTTTTTT.

V usage is TRBV21-1 and J usage is TRBJ1-3. TRBV21-1 is an annotated pseudogene. CDR3 length: 14 residues. CDR3 nucleotides: TGTGCCAGGACCTCAGTGATCTCTGGAAACACCATATATTTT. This encodes CARTSVISGNTIYF.

Turning to this clone: At the DNA level, this CDR3 is encoded by other sequences in the same sample as well. This sequence joins TRBV6-5 and TRBJ1-1; D is undetermined. The CDR3 consists of 10 residues. The germline gives CDR1 MNHEY, CDR2 SVGAGI. V gave up 6 bases and J gave up 3 bases, with 2 bases separating them. This chain's CDR3 is CASRYTEAFF. As DNA, the CDR3 is TGTGCCAGCAGATACACTGAAGCTTTCTTT.